The next 30 T cell receptor beta chains were all read from a single sample in a study of blood T cells in healthy people across ages. A second PCR, run for roughly 7 to 12 cycles, used a sample-barcoded 5' primer plus a J-beta primer mix. TCRdb re-analysed the 5' RACE reads in MiXCR, keeping a single row per CDR3 protein. Among about 650,000 distinct CDR3 sequences listed, 32% were seen once. The sequencing sample was made of blood. All receptors come from a woman aged 80 or older in good health.

This clonotype has ten or more counts. The chain recombines TRBV15 with TRBJ2-7, with D perhaps given as TRBD1 or TRBD2 (5 bases each). The CDR3 consists of 16 residues. Germline CDR1 reads LNHNV; CDR2 reads YYDKDF (reference sequence). V was cut by 4 bases and J by 2 bases, with 18 bases left in between. As DNA, the CDR3 is TGTGCCACCAGCAAGGAAAGAGGGGACGTCGCCTACGAGCAGTACTTC. Translation gives CATSKERGDVAYEQYF.

This clonotype was detected ten times or more. CDR3 in DNA: TGTGCCAGCAGCTTAGGGGTCCCCGGAGAGCAGTACTTC. Amino acids: CASSLGVPGEQYF. The chain combines TRBV7-6 with TRBJ2-7; D ambiguous. The germline V and J ends were trimmed by 1 base and 7 bases, with 11 bases remaining between them. This CDR3 has 13 residues. Per the germline V gene, CDR1 is SGHVS and CDR2 is FNYEAQ.

V and J are TRBV25-1 and TRBJ2-7; TRBD2 might be the D (5 bases). The V gene's germline CDR1 is MGHDK and CDR2 SYGVNS. This CDR3 spans 15 amino acids. V lost 6 bases and J lost 3, with 18 bases in between. The CDR3, as DNA: TGTGCCAGCAGCCAGACCGGGATCACGAACTACGAGCAGTACTTC. Amino acids: CASSQTGITNYEQYF.

This clonotype was observed many times. This chain links TRBV6-5 with TRBJ1-2; D not resolved. CDR1 is MNHEY, CDR2 SVGAGI, per germline. With 6 bases removed from V and 9 bases from J, the gap between germline ends came to 20 bases. The CDR3 loop spans 14 amino acids. CDR3 nucleotides: TGTGCCAGCAGCAGGACCAGCGTTGTGGCGCGCTACACCTTC. Translating it yields CASSRTSVVARYTF.

This clonotype was seen a single time. A much bigger clone sits one base away, suggesting this may be a read error. The V gene is TRBV7-9, the J gene TRBJ2-1; 7 bases are a match to TRBD2. The CDR3 covers 16 residues. The germline CDR1 and CDR2 sequences are SEHNR and FQNEAQ (reference sequence). Trimming at V came to 6 bases and at J to 13 bases, leaving 21 bases not matched to a gene. The chain's CDR3 is CASSLKGGVGEETQFF. The CDR3 bases are TGTGCCAGCAGTTTAAAGGGAGGGGTCGGGGAAGAGACCCAGTTCTTC. Full variable domain (remainder filled in from reference TRBV7-9 and TRBJ2-1): DTGVSQNPRHKITKRGQNVTFRCDPISEHNRLYWYRQTLGQGPEFLTYFQNEAQLEKSRLLSDRFSAERPKGSFSTLEIQRTEQGDSAMYLCASSLKGGVGEETQFFGPGTRLTVL.

This clonotype was seen ten or more times. The genes are TRBV6-6 and TRBJ1-2; D possibly corresponds to TRBD1 (5 bases). Trimming took 6 bases from V and 0 from J, leaving 11 bases between them. CDR3 length equals 14 residues. Germline CDR1 MNHNY, CDR2 SVGAGI (reference sequence). The CDR3 nucleotides read TGTGCCAGCAGGTTACAGGTCTCTAACTATGGCTACACCTTC. Translated, it gives CASRLQVSNYGYTF.

This clonotype appeared a few times. The chain couples TRBV5-1 to TRBJ2-2; D is ambiguous. Germline V lookup: CDR1 SGHRS, CDR2 YFSETQ. V was shortened by 0 bases and J by 3 bases, with 9 bases between the two germline ends. The CDR3 sequence is 15 residues long. CDR3 nucleotide sequence: TGCGCCAGCAGCTTGGTTGGGAAGGACACCGGGGAGCTGTTTTTT. It specifies CASSLVGKDTGELFF.

This clonotype was counted at least ten times. The rearrangement links TRBV5-1 to TRBJ2-4, with D possibly TRBD1 on 7 matching bases. CDR1 and CDR2 (germline): SGHRS, YFSETQ. CDR3 length: 14 residues. V lost 0 bases, J lost 8 bases, and 12 bases lay in between. Written as DNA, the CDR3 is TGCGCCAGCAGCTTGGAAACAGGGGAGGACATTCAGTACTTC. Translating it yields CASSLETGEDIQYF. Together with reference TRBV5-1 and TRBJ2-4, the CDR3 gives the full variable domain: KAGVTQTPRYLIKTRGQQVTLSCSPISGHRSVSWYQQTPGQGLQFLFEYFSETQRNKGNFPGRFSGRQFSNSRSEMNVSTLELGDSALYLCASSLETGEDIQYFGAGTRLSVL.

Many counts were recorded for this clonotype. This chain links TRBV10-3 with TRBJ2-5; a possible D gene is TRBD2 (6 bases). Trimming took 5 bases from V and 5 from J, leaving 9 bases between them. This CDR3 is 12 amino acids long. CDR1 is ENHRY, CDR2 SYGVKD, per germline. This CDR3 reads CAISRDSETQYF. The CDR3 DNA follows: TGTGCCATCAGTCGGGACTCGGAGACCCAGTACTTC.

The chain joins TRBV7-9 to TRBJ2-1; 7 bases are shared with TRBD2. There are 12 residues in the CDR3. J lost 14 bases, V lost 5 bases, and 9 bases had no gene match. Germline V lookup: CDR1 SEHNR, CDR2 FQNEAQ (reference sequence). CDR3 bases: TGTGCCAGCAGCGAAGGGAGGGACCGAAAGTTCTTC. Encoded protein: CASSEGRDRKFF.

This clonotype has ten or more counts. V gene TRBV6-2 or TRBV6-3 combines with J gene TRBJ1-5; D remains unclear. The CDR3 length is 12 residues. Germline CDR1 and CDR2: MNHEY and SVGEGT. V lost 6 bases and J lost 5, with 8 bases in between. In DNA, the CDR3 is TGTGCCAGCAGACCCGACCATCAGCCCCAGCATTTT. Its translation is CASRPDHQPQHF.

A word on this clonotype: A much larger clonotype is one base distant, so this may be a read error. The chain couples TRBV7-3 to TRBJ2-5; D may be TRBD2 (5 bases). V lost 5 bases and J 5 bases, leaving 24 bases between the germline ends. Germline V gene lookup returns CDR1 SGHTA and CDR2 FQGTGA. This CDR3 region has 17 residues. For the CDR3, the DNA is TGTGCCAGCAGCCCTGGAAAGGGAGTTTCTCTTCCGGAGACCCAGTACTTC. Its translation is CASSPGKGVSLPETQYF.

This clonotype was observed a few times. The chain has TRBV9 and TRBJ2-1; D assignment may be TRBD1 or TRBD2 (6 bases each). V was trimmed by 0 bases and J by 6 bases, leaving 19 bases between them. CDR3 length: 17 amino acids. CDR1 and CDR2 (germline): SGDLS, YYNGEE. The CDR3 region is CASSVGGGGGGRNEQFF. In DNA form, the CDR3 reads TGTGCCAGCAGCGTAGGGGGAGGAGGAGGGGGTCGCAATGAGCAGTTCTTC.

This clonotype appeared many times. The V call is TRBV5-1, the J call TRBJ2-5; unclear D gene. The germline V and J ends were trimmed by 4 bases and 5 bases, with 12 bases remaining between them. The CDR3 extends over 13 amino acids. Germline loops: CDR1 SGHRS, CDR2 YFSETQ. In DNA form, the CDR3 reads TGCGCCAGCAGCCGGCGTGAGGTGGAGACCCAGTACTTC. Translating it yields CASSRREVETQYF.

V usage is TRBV6-5 and J usage is TRBJ2-1, with unresolved D. This CDR3 is built from 17 residues. Trimming took 0 bases from V and 0 from J, leaving 12 bases between them. CDR1 MNHEY and CDR2 SVGAGI come from the germline V gene. This CDR3 is CASSYSISRPSYNEQFF. As DNA, the CDR3 is TGTGCCAGCAGTTACTCGATAAGTCGACCCTCCTACAATGAGCAGTTCTTC.

J is TRBJ2-3 and V is TRBV29-1; maybe TRBD1 (5 bases). The CDR3 has 12 amino acids. Germline V gene lookup returns CDR1 SQVTM and CDR2 ANQGSEA. V gave up 5 bases and J gave up 2 bases, with 8 bases separating them. CDR3 nucleotides: TGCAGCGTTATCAGGGACACAGATACGCAGTATTTT. Translation: CSVIRDTDTQYF.

The rearrangement links TRBV27 to TRBJ1-5, with D unresolved. The CDR3 is 13 amino acids. Germline values: CDR1 MNHEY, CDR2 SMNVEV (reference sequence). V was trimmed by 5 bases and J by 7 bases, leaving 12 bases between them. CDR3 protein: CASSATPLQPQHF. As DNA, the CDR3 is TGTGCCAGCAGTGCGACACCCTTACAGCCCCAGCATTTT.

In its sample, this clonotype was seen a few times. The rearrangement links TRBV19 to TRBJ2-1; 11 nucleotides match TRBD2. Trimming removed 0 bases from V and 5 bases from J; junction bases left unmatched: 9. The CDR3 length is 18 residues. Germline CDR1 is LNHDA and CDR2 is SQIVND (reference sequence). The DNA for the CDR3 is TGTGCCAGTAGTATAGATCTCCCGACTAGCGGGGTTAACAATGAGCAGTTCTTC. Protein: CASSIDLPTSGVNNEQFF.

As to this clonotype: A much larger clone differs from this one at a single base, so this may be a read error. The chain couples TRBV9 to TRBJ2-4; D perhaps matches TRBD1 (5 bases). Germline CDR1 is SGDLS and CDR2 is YYNGEE. The CDR3 spans 12 residues. V was pared by 3 bases and J by 13 bases, with 14 bases between. DNA for the CDR3: TGTGCCAGCAGCGCAGGACAAAATGAGCAGTACTTC. This encodes CASSAGQNEQYF.

This clonotype was counted ten times or more. The chain employs TRBV5-6 and TRBJ2-5; D call uncertain. Germline loops: CDR1 SGHDT, CDR2 YYEEEE. The CDR3 has 14 residues. V lost 0 bases, J lost 5 bases, and 11 bases lay in between. Here the CDR3 reads CASSLGPWRETQYF. In nucleotides, the CDR3 is TGTGCCAGCAGCTTGGGACCTTGGCGGGAGACCCAGTACTTC.

This clonotype has at least ten counts. The chain joins TRBV27 to TRBJ2-5, with a weak D call TRBD1 (7 bases). Looked up from germline, CDR1 is MNHEY and CDR2 is SMNVEV (reference sequence). This CDR3 is 14 amino acids long. V was trimmed by 5 bases and J by 2 bases, leaving 12 bases between them. This chain's CDR3 is CASSRGTVQETQYF. The CDR3 DNA sequence: TGTGCCAGCAGTCGCGGGACAGTTCAAGAGACCCAGTACTTC.

In this sample, this clonotype turned up once. A junction end diverges from the germline sequence, so it may reflect a read error. The J gene is TRBJ2-3, the V gene TRBV5-5; 10 bases agree with TRBD2. This CDR3 comprises 17 residues. From germline, CDR1 is SGHKS and CDR2 YYEKEE (reference sequence). The DNA for the CDR3 is TGTGCCAGTAGCTCTTTCGGGGGTAGCGGGGGGAAAGATACGCGGTATTTT. It encodes CASSSFGGSGGKDTRYF.

Points on this clonotype: A much larger clone lies a single base off, so this may be a read error. The CDR3 DNA reads as TGTGCCAGCAGTTTAAAGTCGGGGGGGGATCAGTACTTC. It yields the protein CASSLKSGGDQYF. The chain links TRBV27 to TRBJ2-5, with TRBD2 matching 8 bases. Germline V CDR1 and CDR2: MNHEY, SMNVEV (reference sequence). V was clipped by 2 bases and J by 11 bases; unmatched bases: 7. This CDR3 is 13 amino acids long.

This chain links TRBV24-1 with TRBJ2-1, with TRBD2 identical over 8 bases. The junction had 4 bases not matched to a gene; V was cut back by 5 bases and J by 2 bases. The germline CDR1 and CDR2 sequences are KGHDR and SFDVKD. The CDR3 is made up of 15 amino acids. The CDR3: CATSAQAGAYNEQFF. CDR3 nucleotides: TGTGCCACCAGTGCCCAAGCGGGAGCCTACAATGAGCAGTTCTTC.

The rearrangement uses TRBV20-1 and TRBJ2-5; D gene uncertain. The CDR3 has 14 residues. The ends were cut back, 0 bases at V and 7 bases at J, with 15 bases in the middle. Germline CDR1 and CDR2: DFQATT and SNEGSKA (reference sequence). This chain's CDR3 is CSARDRFSILTQYF. CDR3 sequence (DNA): TGCAGTGCTAGAGATCGTTTTAGCATTCTGACCCAGTACTTC.

The sample holds many counts of this clonotype. The chain has TRBV5-1 and TRBJ1-2; D is unclear. Trimming took 0 bases from V and 0 from J, leaving 12 bases between them. This CDR3 has 16 amino acids. Germline V gene sequence: CDR1 SGHRS, CDR2 YFSETQ. The CDR3 region is CASSLAGGPANYGYTF. The CDR3 region has the DNA TGCGCCAGCAGCTTGGCCGGCGGACCAGCTAACTATGGCTACACCTTC.

V usage is TRBV7-9 and J usage is TRBJ1-5; 7 bases align to TRBD1. Unmatched junction bases numbered 9, after V lost 10 bases and J lost 0 bases. CDR1 and CDR2 (germline): SEHNR, FQNEAQ (reference sequence). The CDR3 sequence is 15 residues long. The CDR3 sequence is CATQGGGGSNQPQHF. CDR3 bases: TGTGCCACCCAAGGAGGGGGCGGTAGCAATCAGCCCCAGCATTTT.

Notes on this clonotype: This clone may be a read error of a much larger clone one base away. The CDR3 nucleotides are TGTGCCAGCAGCCAAGGGGCCTTGAGGAGTGAGCAGTACTTC. Translating gives CASSQGALRSEQYF. The chain has TRBV3-1 and TRBJ2-5; no firm D call. Trimming removed 1 base at V and 11 bases at J, with 17 bases between. CDR3 length: 14 residues. From germline, CDR1 is LGHDT and CDR2 YNNKEL (reference sequence).

The V call is TRBV4-1, the J call TRBJ1-2, with TRBD1 as a possible D gene (5 bases). In germline, CDR1 is MGHRA, CDR2 YSYEKL. V lost 4 bases and J lost 2, with 20 bases in between. This CDR3 region has 17 residues. CDR3: CASSRETLGRGNYGYTF. CDR3 nucleotide sequence: TGCGCCAGCAGCCGCGAAACACTCGGACGGGGGAACTATGGCTACACCTTC.

This clonotype appeared a single time. CDR3: CSVPPWRYQETQYF. In DNA, the CDR3 is TGCAGCGTTCCTCCCTGGCGGTACCAAGAGACCCAGTACTTC. The chain carries TRBV29-1 and TRBJ2-5, with D hard to call. CDR3 length: 14 amino acids. CDR1 is SQVTM, CDR2 ANQGSEA, per germline. Trimming removed 5 bases at V and 0 bases at J, with 13 bases between.